This TCR beta chain was obtained from a study of blood T cell repertoires in COVID-19. Study-level background: Acute-phase and convalescent COVID-19 samples originated in the United States, Italy and Spain. Sources were T cells, B-cell-depleted T cells, or PBMCs; the material itself was cDNA or gDNA.

Germline CDR1 is LNHNV and CDR2 is YYDKDF (reference sequence). The ends were cut back, 3 bases at V and 3 bases at J, with 14 bases in the middle. CDR3 length equals 15 residues. Original handling: Cell counts per sample came from amplifying reference gene primers. TCRdb's copy holds only in-frame clones and misses some; the assay was immunoSEQ multiplex PCR. V and J calls plus clone size are reproduced from that table; the DNA served to infer D and trimming. In the table there are about 210,000 clones, approximately 86% of which are singletons. The chain combines TRBV15 with TRBJ1-1; D is undetermined. What was sequenced was PBMCs or T cells enriched from blood (not recorded which). This TCR came from a man between 18 and 35 years old with acute COVID-19. The CDR3 sequence: CATSSITSMDTEAFF. The CDR3 region has the DNA TGTGCCACCAGCAGTATTACATCGATGGACACTGAAGCTTTCTTT.